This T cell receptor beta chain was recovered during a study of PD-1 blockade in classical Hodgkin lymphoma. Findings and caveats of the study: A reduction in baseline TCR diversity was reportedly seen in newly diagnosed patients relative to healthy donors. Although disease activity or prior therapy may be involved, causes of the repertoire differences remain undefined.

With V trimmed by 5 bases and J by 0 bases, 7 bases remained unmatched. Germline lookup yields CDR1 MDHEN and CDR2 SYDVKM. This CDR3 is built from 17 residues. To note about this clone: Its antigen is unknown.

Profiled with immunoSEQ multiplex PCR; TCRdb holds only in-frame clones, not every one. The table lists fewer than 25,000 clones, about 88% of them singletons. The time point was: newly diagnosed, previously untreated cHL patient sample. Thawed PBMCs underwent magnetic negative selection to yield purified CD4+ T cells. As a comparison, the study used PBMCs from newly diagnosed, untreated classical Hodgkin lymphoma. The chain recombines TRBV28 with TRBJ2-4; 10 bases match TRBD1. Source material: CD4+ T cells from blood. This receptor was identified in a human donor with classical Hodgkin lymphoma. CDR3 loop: CASSPSGQGQAKNIQYF. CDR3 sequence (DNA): TGTGCCAGCAGTCCGTCGGGACAGGGGCAAGCCAAAAACATTCAGTACTTC.